These 8 T cell receptor beta chains were sequenced from one sample in a study of blood T cell repertoires in COVID-19. Assay: immunoSEQ multiplex PCR; the TCRdb copy retains only in-frame clones and omits some. Counted here are about 430,000 clones, around nine tenths occurring once; the ten biggest clones make up about 1.5%. The sample consisted of PBMCs or T cells enriched from blood (not recorded which). These receptors were collected from a woman aged 18-30 years who had been exposed to COVID-19.

The J gene is TRBJ2-7, the V gene TRBV27, with D uncertain. Trimming cost V 2 bases and J 2 bases, with 7 bases left between them. Germline V lookup: CDR1 MNHEY, CDR2 SMNVEV (reference sequence). The CDR3 extends over 13 amino acids. DNA of the CDR3: TGTGCCAGCAGTTTACGATCAGCCTACGAGCAGTACTTC. As protein: CASSLRSAYEQYF.

This clone was seen once. V and J are TRBV7-3 and TRBJ1-1; 9 nucleotides align to TRBD1. This CDR3 is built from 15 residues. Losses at the gene ends were 5 bases for V and 0 bases for J; bases not matched to a gene: 4. Germline V gives CDR1 SGHTA, CDR2 FQGTGA. The CDR3 reads CASSVTGGMNTEAFF. CDR3 nucleotides: TGTGCCAGCAGCGTCACAGGGGGCATGAACACTGAAGCTTTCTTT.

The V gene is TRBV29-1, the J gene TRBJ2-7, with 14 bases matching TRBD2. The J segment lost 6 bases and the V segment lost 6 bases, leaving 16 bases of the junction unmatched. The CDR3 length is 17 residues. Germline V lookup: CDR1 SQVTM, CDR2 ANQGSEA. The CDR3 DNA sequence: TGCAGCGTGAGGGCTGGACTAGCGGGGGGCACCGGAGGCGAGCAGTACTTC. Translating it yields CSVRAGLAGGTGGEQYF.

This clone has just one count. The V call is TRBV5-4, the J call TRBJ2-5; 8 bases are shared with TRBD2. The CDR3 length is 14 residues. Losses at the gene ends were 8 bases for V and 5 bases for J; bases not matched to a gene: 11. Germline V gene data show CDR1 as SGHNT and CDR2 as YYREEE (reference sequence). The CDR3 region has the DNA TGTGCCAGATCCTGTCGGGAGGGTACGGAGACCCAGTACTTC. Amino acids: CARSCREGTETQYF.

With regard to this clone: This sample also contains other DNA sequences that code for the same CDR3. The chain employs TRBV7-2 and TRBJ1-2; 8 bases fit TRBD1. The trim removed 2 bases at V and 4 bases at J, leaving 0 bases unmatched. This CDR3 region has 13 residues. The germline gives CDR1 SGHTA, CDR2 FQGNSA. The CDR3 reads CASSLQGAYGYTF. The DNA of the CDR3 is TGTGCCAGCAGCTTACAGGGGGCCTATGGCTACACCTTC.

The chain combines TRBV3-1 (or the pseudogene TRBV3-2) with TRBJ2-3, with 11 positions matching TRBD2. Germline lookup yields CDR1 LGHDT and CDR2 YNNKEL (reference sequence). CDR3 length equals 18 residues. V shed 0 bases and J 0 bases; nucleotides not matched to a gene: 5. In nucleotides, the CDR3 is TGTGCCAGCAGCCAAGAGGGGCTAGCGGGGGGAAGCACAGATACGCAGTATTTT. Encoded protein: CASSQEGLAGGSTDTQYF.

The chain couples TRBV3-1 (or the pseudogene TRBV3-2) to TRBJ2-3; 11 nucleotides agree with TRBD2. V dropped 1 base and J dropped 4; count of bases not matched to a gene: 7. CDR1 and CDR2 (germline): LGHDT, YNNKEL (reference sequence). The CDR3 is made up of 17 amino acids. CDR3: CASSQVYLAGGPDTQYF. CDR3 sequence (DNA): TGTGCCAGCAGCCAAGTTTATTTAGCGGGGGGGCCAGATACGCAGTATTTT.

The V and J genes are TRBV3-1 (or the pseudogene TRBV3-2) and TRBJ2-1, with 12 bases identical to TRBD2. Per germline, CDR1 LGHDT and CDR2 YNNKEL (reference sequence). The CDR3 runs 17 residues. V lost 1 base and J lost 7; bases outside the gene matches: 8. CDR3 nucleotide sequence: TGTGCCAGCAGCCAAGGGCTAGCGGGGGGGCAAAGAAATGAGCAGTTCTTC. Its protein product is CASSQGLAGGQRNEQFF.